This entry concerns a single T cell receptor beta chain. Its antigen is unknown. The data were taken from a study of CXCR3-negative and CXCR3-positive naive CD8 T cells. Study details: Overall TRB read output was around 140 million, and each library contained about 1.5 +/- 0.3 million reads. Whole-study results and caveats: Hydrophobicity was higher for TRB CDR3s found in CXCR3-positive naive cells than in CXCR3-negative naive cells.

CDR3 length equals 15 residues. The TRB cDNA libraries were prepared by 5' RACE with UMI labels. TCRdb reprocessed the 5' RACE reads and keeps a single row for each CDR3 protein, giving no DNA. In all, the sample yields roughly 89,000 distinct CDR3 sequences. The chain carries TRBV12-3 or TRBV12-4 and TRBJ2-1; TCRdb's D call of TRBD2 is untestable without DNA. Sequencing was carried out using naive CXCR3- CD8+ T cells from blood. The subset was: CD45RO-CCR7+CD27+CD95- naive CD8+ T cells lacking CXCR3 (TNR3-). This clonotype was obtained from a human donor in good health. Some clones in this sample may be carry-over from other donors' samples. This CDR3 reads CASTLADSSYNEQFF.